A single sample is the source of the 24 T cell receptor beta chains below, sequenced in a study of T cell clonality in common variable immunodeficiency. Data came from immunoSEQ multiplex PCR; TCRdb stores just in-frame clones and leaves some out. Listed for the sample are 55,000 or so clones, none seen a single time. What was sequenced was peripheral blood mononuclear cells. These receptor sequences come from a person between 18 and 70 years old in good health.

A remark on this clone: From the germline J gene comes the end of the CDR3, since the read stops 3 residues before it. V gene TRBV7-8 combines with J gene TRBJ1-5; no reliable D call. The V and J ends lost 1 base and 0 bases respectively, with 10 bases between them. The CDR3 covers 16 residues. The germline V gene has CDR1 SGHVS and CDR2 FQNEAQ. The CDR3 here is CASSLVREFSNQPQHF. CDR3 bases read: TGTGCCAGCAGCTTAGTGCGGGAATTTAGCAATCAGCCC. The variable domain in full, completed from reference TRBV7-8 and TRBJ1-5, reads GAGVSQSPRYKVAKRGQDVALRCDPISGHVSLFWYQQALGQGPEFLTYFQNEAQLDKSGLPSDRFFAERPEGSVSTLKIQRTQQEDSAVYLCASSLVREFSNQPQHFGDGTRLSIL.

Many counts were recorded for this clone. The read is 3 residues too short to cover the CDR3 end, so that end is filled in from the germline J gene. The chain combines TRBV19 with TRBJ2-3; TRBD2 matches at 9 bases. CDR3 length equals 16 residues. V dropped 6 bases and J dropped 3; count of bases not matched to a gene: 10. Per the germline V gene, CDR1 is LNHDA and CDR2 is SQIVND (reference sequence). The CDR3 bases that were read are TGTGCCAGTAGCGAGATAGCGGGAGTTTTGACAGATACG. Residues: CASSEIAGVLTDT. The entire CDR3 sequence reads CASSEIAGVLTDTQYF.

Many counts were recorded for this clone. Read sequence stops 3 residues before the CDR3 end, and the germline J gene provides the missing end. V and J are TRBV28 and TRBJ2-3; TRBD2 agrees at 8 bases. With V trimmed by 2 bases and J by 5 bases, 6 bases remained unmatched. The CDR3 has 15 amino acids. From germline, CDR1 is MDHEN and CDR2 SYDVKM. CDR3 protein: CASSLERENEDTQYF. The CDR3 bases that were read are TGTGCCAGCAGTTTAGAGCGGGAGAATGAAGATACG.

In its sample, this clone was seen many times. The read ends 3 residues shy of where the CDR3 ends; the end is completed using the germline J gene. The chain couples TRBV4-1 to TRBJ2-2; 10 bases are a match to TRBD1. V lost 1 base and J lost 3; bases outside the gene matches: 8. Germline CDR1 MGHRA, CDR2 YSYEKL. The CDR3 runs to 18 residues. The covered CDR3 bases are TGCGCCAGCAGCCAAGTTCCCTCCGGGACAGGGGACACCGGGGAG. It encodes CASSQVPSGTGDTGE. The CDR3 in full is CASSQVPSGTGDTGELFF.

This clone was seen many times. From the germline J gene comes the end of the CDR3, since the read stops 3 residues before it. The genes are TRBV7-3 and TRBJ2-1; the D gene is possibly TRBD1 (5 bases). Germline V lookup: CDR1 SGHTA, CDR2 FQGTGA. The CDR3 consists of 16 residues. The ends were cut back, 5 bases at V and 0 bases at J, with 14 bases in the middle. CDR3 residues: CASSLVPQGSYNEQFF. The covered CDR3 bases are TGTGCCAGCAGCCTAGTGCCCCAGGGCTCCTACAATGAG.

Note on this clone: The junction departs from the called germline gene at one end, perhaps through a read error. CDR3 DNA (partial): TGTGCCAACTCACCACCCACAGGGACGAACTATGGC. Its translation is CANSPPTGTNYG. The full CDR3 protein reads CANSPPTGTNYGYTF. This rearrangement joins TRBV18 to TRBJ1-2; weak D call: TRBD1 (6 bases). Read coverage stops 3 residues before the CDR3 terminus; the germline J gene supplies the remainder. The CDR3 spans 15 residues. The germline V gene encodes CDR1 KGHSH and CDR2 LQKENI.

This clone was recorded at least ten times. The read is 3 residues too short to cover the CDR3 end, so that end is filled in from the germline J gene. V is TRBV5-1 and J is TRBJ1-2; 9 positions agree with TRBD1. V was pared by 0 bases and J by 4 bases, with 7 bases of the junction left unmatched. CDR1 is SGHRS and CDR2 is YFSETQ in the germline V gene. The CDR3 length is 16 residues. The DNA read from the CDR3 is TGCGCCAGCAGCTTGGTGGAGACAGGGGGAGGCTATGGC. Protein: CASSLVETGGGYG. The entire CDR3 sequence reads CASSLVETGGGYGYTF. Looking up the rest from reference TRBV5-1 and TRBJ1-2 gives the full variable domain: KAGVTQTPRYLIKTRGQQVTLSCSPISGHRSVSWYQQTPGQGLQFLFEYFSETQRNKGNFPGRFSGRQFSNSRSEMNVSTLELGDSALYLCASSLVETGGGYGYTFGSGTRLTVV.

This clone showed up many times. The DNA ends 3 residues before the CDR3 does, and the rest of the CDR3 is filled in from the germline J gene. This rearrangement joins TRBV20-1 to TRBJ2-3, with 8 bases lining up with TRBD1. Per germline, CDR1 DFQATT and CDR2 SNEGSKA (reference sequence). The CDR3 runs 13 residues. The CDR3 sequence is CSARIPQGASQYF. The DNA read from the CDR3 is TGCAGTGCTAGAATCCCCCAGGGGGCTTCG.

This clone was detected ten times or more. The CDR3 extends 3 residues past the end of the read, so its final part is completed from the germline J gene. V and J are TRBV15 and TRBJ2-7; D possibly corresponds to TRBD2 (5 bases). This CDR3 has 14 amino acids. Per germline, CDR1 LNHNV and CDR2 YYDKDF (reference sequence). V was clipped by 0 bases and J by 1 base, with 7 bases between them. The covered CDR3 bases are TGTGCCACCAGCAGAGAACCGGGGTCCTACGAG. This translates into CATSREPGSYE. The full CDR3 protein is CATSREPGSYEQYF.

This clone was seen only a few times. The CDR3 end is not reached by the read, which stops 3 residues before it; the germline J gene fills it in. The chain couples TRBV5-1 to TRBJ2-3, with 11 nucleotides matching TRBD2. The V and J ends lost 3 bases and 1 base, in that order; junction bases with no gene match: 10. The CDR3 length is 18 residues. Germline V lookup: CDR1 SGHRS, CDR2 YFSETQ. The CDR3: CASSSGTSGSFGTDTQYF. The CDR3 bases that were read are TGCGCCAGCAGCTCGGGAACTAGCGGGAGTTTTGGCACAGATACG.

Details on this clone: The sequenced fragment ends 3 residues before the CDR3 boundary, so the rest is inferred from the germline J gene. The sample contains more than one DNA sequence encoding this CDR3. This chain uses TRBV5-1 with TRBJ1-6; 11 nucleotides line up with TRBD1. The CDR3 is made up of 15 amino acids. Germline CDR1 SGHRS, CDR2 YFSETQ. J lost 10 bases, V lost 1 base, and 4 bases had no gene match. The sequenced CDR3 bases are TGCGCCAGCAGCTTGAAGGGACAGGGGGGATCACCC. This gives the protein CASSLKGQGGSP. The whole CDR3 sequence is CASSLKGQGGSPLHF.

In its sample, this clone was seen a few times. The read finishes 3 residues shy of the CDR3 end, and the germline J gene is used to complete it. This chain joins TRBV6-1 and TRBJ1-2; the match to TRBD1 covers 8 bases. CDR1 and CDR2 (germline): MNHNS, SASEGT. This CDR3 region has 16 residues. CDR3 residues: CASSVTRTGILNEYTF. The CDR3 DNA, read in part, is TGTGCCAGCAGTGTCACCAGGACAGGGATCCTCAATGAG.

This clone has ten or more counts. The CDR3 reads CASSFGTGAYEQYF. CDR3 DNA, as far as it was read: TGTGCCAGCAGCTTCGGGACAGGGGCCTACGAG. The chain joins TRBV7-2 to TRBJ2-7, with TRBD1 matching over 10 bases. The missing CDR3 end, 3 residues past where the read stops, is filled in from the germline J gene. Germline CDR1 reads SGHTA; CDR2 reads FQGNSA. The ends lost 3 bases at V and 2 bases at J; junction bases unmatched: 1. The CDR3 runs 14 residues.

This clone was counted many times. The read comes to an end 3 residues before the CDR3 does, leaving the germline J gene to fill in the end. The chain is built from TRBV7-6 and TRBJ2-7, with 7 positions matching TRBD1. The CDR3 is 16 amino acids. The V and J ends lost 1 base and 2 bases, in that order; junction bases with no gene match: 8. Germline-derived CDR1 and CDR2 are SGHVS and FNYEAQ. The CDR3 loop reads CASSLGNRGRTYEQYF. The CDR3 bases that were read are TGTGCCAGCAGCTTAGGAAACAGGGGACGTACCTACGAG.

There are a few counts of this clone. CDR3 bases read: TGTGCCAGCACTTCCTTTGCCTACGAG. Protein product: CASTSFAYE. Given in full, the CDR3 is CASTSFAYEQYF. The chain uses TRBV11-2 and TRBJ2-7; D remains unclear. Coverage ceases 3 residues before the CDR3 finishes, and the germline J gene fills in the end. V was pared by 7 bases and J by 2 bases, with 9 bases between. Germline V gives CDR1 SGHAT, CDR2 FQNNGV. The CDR3 length is 12 residues.

This clone came up many times. The read is 3 residues too short to cover the CDR3 end, so that end is filled in from the germline J gene. The chain combines TRBV19 with TRBJ1-1; tentative D call: TRBD1 (5 bases). CDR1 is LNHDA, CDR2 SQIVND, per germline (reference sequence). This CDR3 contains 13 residues. The ends were cut back, 7 bases at V and 3 bases at J, with 12 bases in the middle. CDR3 DNA, as far as it was read: TGTGCCAGTACGGAAGGGGTCCACACTGAA. Amino acids: CASTEGVHTE. The entire CDR3 reads CASTEGVHTEAFF.

This clone came up many times. With the read ending 3 residues before the CDR3 end, the germline J gene is used to fill in that end. V gene TRBV7-8 combines with J gene TRBJ2-1, with 8 bases fitting TRBD2. The CDR3 contains 16 residues. Unmatched junction bases numbered 2, after V lost 1 base and J lost 0 bases. Per germline, CDR1 SGHVS and CDR2 FQNEAQ. CDR3 loop: CASSLGLASSYNEQFF. CDR3 DNA (partial): TGTGCCAGCAGCTTAGGACTAGCGAGCTCCTACAATGAG.

This clone came up many times. From the germline J gene comes the end of the CDR3, since the read stops 3 residues before it. The V call is TRBV7-9, the J call TRBJ1-2, with TRBD1 as a possible D gene (5 bases). CDR3 length equals 13 residues. The germline gives CDR1 SEHNR, CDR2 FQNEAQ (reference sequence). Deletions cut 4 bases from V and 4 bases from J, with 10 bases between. CDR3 DNA, as far as it was read: TGTGCCAGCAGCTCCTCAGGGATCTATGGC. Its protein is CASSSSGIYG. The entire CDR3 protein reads CASSSSGIYGYTF.

This clone has at least ten counts. The read stops 3 residues short of the end of the CDR3; the missing end is completed from the germline J gene. This chain uses TRBV11-2 with TRBJ2-7; weak D call: TRBD2 (5 bases). V was trimmed by 4 bases and J by 5 bases, leaving 9 bases between them. The V gene's germline CDR1 is SGHAT and CDR2 FQNNGV. The CDR3 has 12 amino acids. The CDR3 spells CASSSPGNEQYF. Incomplete CDR3 DNA: TGTGCCAGCAGCTCCCCGGGGAACGAG. Looking up the rest from reference TRBV11-2 and TRBJ2-7 gives the full variable domain: EAGVAQSPRYKIIEKRQSVAFWCNPISGHATLYWYQQILGQGPKLLIQFQNNGVVDDSQLPKDRFSAERLKGVDSTLKIQPAKLEDSAVYLCASSSPGNEQYFGPGTRLTVT.

Ten or more counts support this clone. The CDR3 is cut off 3 residues early in the read; its end comes from the germline J gene. The chain uses TRBV4-1 and TRBJ2-4; 7 nucleotides align to TRBD1. CDR1 MGHRA and CDR2 YSYEKL come from the germline V gene. The CDR3 totals 18 residues. The trim removed 6 bases at V and 0 bases at J, leaving 14 bases unmatched. The CDR3 is CASSQDITGALAKNIQYF. The covered CDR3 bases are TGCGCCAGCAGTCAGGACATAACAGGGGCACTAGCCAAAAACATT.

This clone showed up many times. The read is 3 residues too short to cover the CDR3 end, so that end is filled in from the germline J gene. The rearrangement joins TRBV2 to TRBJ2-1; D remains unclear. The CDR3 loop spans 13 amino acids. Germline CDR1 is SNHLY and CDR2 is FYNNEI. The germline V and J ends were trimmed by 7 bases and 4 bases, with 11 bases remaining between them. The CDR3 region is CASTLELYNEQFF. The sequenced part of the CDR3 DNA is TGTGCCAGCACTTTAGAACTATACAATGAG.

This clone was detected ten times or more. The observed sequence ends 3 residues before the CDR3 terminus, with the missing tail filled in from the germline J gene. The chain combines TRBV20-1 with TRBJ2-1; TRBD2 matches at 12 bases. The germline V gene has CDR1 DFQATT and CDR2 SNEGSKA (reference sequence). The CDR3 has 16 residues. V lost 1 base and J lost 6; bases outside the gene matches: 7. The CDR3: CSARGQTSGSFNEQFF. CDR3 DNA, as far as it was read: TGCAGTGCTAGAGGGCAGACTAGCGGGAGCTTCAATGAG.

Comments on this clone: Coverage ceases 3 residues before the CDR3 finishes, and the germline J gene fills in the end. The rearrangement joins TRBV7-9 to TRBJ1-2; 8 bases agree with TRBD1. CDR1 is SEHNR and CDR2 is FQNEAQ in the germline V gene (reference sequence). The V gene end was trimmed by 6 bases and the J gene end by 7 bases; junction bases not matched to a gene: 4. The CDR3 sequence is 12 residues long. CDR3 in amino acids: CASRKGQGGYTF. The CDR3 bases that were read are TGTGCCAGCAGAAAAGGACAGGGTGGC.

Many counts were recorded for this clone. The read stops 3 residues short of the end of the CDR3; the missing end is completed from the germline J gene. This chain uses TRBV20-1 with TRBJ2-2, with 12 nucleotides matching TRBD2. Trimming at V came to 4 bases and at J to 0 bases, leaving 9 bases not matched to a gene. The CDR3 sequence is 18 residues long. CDR1 is DFQATT and CDR2 is SNEGSKA in the germline V gene (reference sequence). Partial CDR3 DNA: TGCAGTGCTACCTCTCGGACTAGCGGGATTACGAACACCGGGGAG. It translates to CSATSRTSGITNTGE. The complete CDR3 sequence is CSATSRTSGITNTGELFF.